The 14 T cell receptor beta chains presented below share a single source sample, sequenced in a study of cytomegalovirus exposure and HLA in healthy donors. This PCR relied on a set of 60 Vbeta primers and 13 Jbeta primers. Measured with immunoSEQ multiplex PCR; TCRdb has only the in-frame clones, and not every one. The table has approximately 160,000 clones, approximately 72% seen once; the top ten hold 1.1% to 1.5%. The sequenced sample was PBMCs. Receptors originate from a man between 50 and 59 years old in good health and CMV-seronegative.

The gene calls are TRBV6-5 and TRBJ2-3; tentative D call: TRBD2 (6 bases). The V and J ends lost 2 bases and 6 bases respectively, with 12 bases between them. The CDR3 length is 14 residues. Germline CDR1 and CDR2: MNHEY and SVGAGI. CDR3 amino acids: CASSYRWGVDTQYF. Here the CDR3 DNA reads TGTGCCAGCAGTTACCGTTGGGGGGTGGATACGCAGTATTTT.

The chain recombines TRBV28 with TRBJ1-4; perhaps TRBD1 as D (5 bases). The CDR3 loop spans 14 amino acids. Trimming took 4 bases from V and 8 from J, leaving 14 bases between them. CDR1 MDHEN and CDR2 SYDVKM come from the germline V gene. CDR3 protein: CASSYQVEGEKLFF. In nucleotides, the CDR3 is TGTGCCAGCAGTTACCAGGTGGAGGGGGAAAAACTGTTTTTT.

The rearrangement joins TRBV7-9 to TRBJ1-2; 8 bases agree with TRBD1. CDR1 SEHNR and CDR2 FQNEAQ come from the germline V gene (reference sequence). Trimming cost V 3 bases and J 5 bases; bases outside gene matches: 5. The CDR3 runs to 14 residues. The CDR3, as DNA: TGTGCCAGCAGCTTCCTGGACAGGGATTATGGCTACACCTTC. As protein: CASSFLDRDYGYTF.

Notes on this clone: A junction boundary mismatches the germline segment, possibly from a read error. This sample includes further DNA sequences coding for the same CDR3. The V call is TRBV5-1, the J call TRBJ2-2; D is perhaps TRBD2 (5 bases). This CDR3 comprises 15 residues. Germline lookup yields CDR1 SGHRS and CDR2 YFSETQ. CDR3 residues: CASSFKSRNTGELFF. In DNA form, the CDR3 reads TGCGCCAGCAGCTTTAAGTCCAGGAACACCGGGGAGCTATTTTTT.

The chain has TRBV27 and TRBJ1-1; 10 bases line up with TRBD1. The CDR3 length is 17 residues. CDR1 and CDR2 from the germline V gene are MNHEY and SMNVEV (reference sequence). After removal of 5 bases from V and 0 bases from J, the junction contained 9 bases not matched to a gene. The CDR3 nucleotides read TGTGCCAGCAGTCAGGGACAGGGGATATTTATGAACACTGAAGCTTTCTTT. It is translated as CASSQGQGIFMNTEAFF.

The chain is built from TRBV5-6 and TRBJ1-5; D is possibly TRBD1 (5 bases). This CDR3 comprises 16 residues. CDR1 is SGHDT, CDR2 YYEEEE, per germline. V lost 1 base and J lost 2, with 13 bases in between. The CDR3 here is CASSLRQGWGNQPQHF. The CDR3 region has the DNA TGTGCCAGCAGCTTGAGGCAGGGATGGGGCAATCAGCCCCAGCATTTT.

This clone was detected only a few times. The chain recombines TRBV19 with TRBJ1-6; 11 positions match TRBD1. Looked up from germline, CDR1 is LNHDA and CDR2 is SQIVND (reference sequence). This CDR3 comprises 17 residues. V lost 4 bases, J lost 8 bases, and 10 bases stayed unmatched. CDR3 nucleotide sequence: TGTGCCAGTAGTAGGAACCGGGACAGGGGGGCGGATTCACCCCTCCACTTT. Its translation: CASSRNRDRGADSPLHF.

This chain uses TRBV18 with TRBJ1-1; the D is unclear. V was trimmed by 0 bases and J by 1 base, leaving 6 bases between them. CDR3 length equals 14 residues. Germline CDR1 and CDR2: KGHSH and LQKENI. CDR3 nucleotides: TGTGCCAGCTCACCACCTACTGCGAACACTGAAGCTTTCTTT. The encoded protein is CASSPPTANTEAFF.

The J gene is TRBJ1-4, the V gene TRBV25-1; 9 bases fit TRBD1. The CDR3 is 15 amino acids. CDR1 and CDR2 (germline): MGHDK, SYGVNS. V lost 1 base to trimming and J lost 8 bases; unmatched junction nucleotides: 5. The CDR3 here is CASSESGTGIEKLFF. CDR3 DNA: TGTGCCAGCAGTGAATCCGGGACAGGGATAGAAAAACTGTTTTTT.

The chain has TRBV5-3 and TRBJ1-3; TRBD1 might be the D (5 bases). TRBV5-3 is treated as an ORF (open reading frame) with a function not yet certain. Trimming took 3 bases from V and 3 from J, leaving 19 bases between them. The CDR3 runs 17 residues. The CDR3, as DNA: TGTGCCAGAAGCTGGAGGGACTTTCGGAGCTTTGGAAACACCATATATTTT. The encoded protein is CARSWRDFRSFGNTIYF.

This clone showed up just a few times. The chain recombines TRBV10-3 with TRBJ1-5; D remains unclear. The germline CDR1 and CDR2 sequences are ENHRY and SYGVKD. The CDR3 covers 13 residues. Trimming cost V 6 bases and J 0 bases, with 6 bases left between them. This CDR3 reads CAIRAYSNQPQHF. The DNA for the CDR3 is TGTGCCATCAGGGCTTATAGCAATCAGCCCCAGCATTTT.

This clone was observed a few times. The chain links TRBV4-2 to TRBJ2-2; a weak D match, TRBD1 (6 bases). The CDR3 loop spans 18 amino acids. Trimming removed 0 bases from V and 3 bases from J, with 17 bases in between. Germline V gene data show CDR1 as LGHNA and CDR2 as YNFKEQ. CDR3 region: CASSQDTPGQLYTGELFF. CDR3 coding DNA: TGTGCCAGCAGCCAAGATACCCCAGGACAGCTTTACACCGGGGAGCTGTTTTTT.

The CDR3 here is CASSLGGRTKTQYF. CDR3 nucleotide sequence: TGTGCCAGCAGCTTAGGGGGGAGGACGAAGACCCAGTACTTC. This chain joins TRBV11-2 and TRBJ2-5, with D tentatively TRBD2 (6 bases). Germline loops: CDR1 SGHAT, CDR2 FQNNGV. The CDR3 sequence is 14 residues long. V shed 1 base and J shed 6 bases, with 12 bases lying between them.

This clone was observed a few times. J is TRBJ1-2 and V is TRBV7-2, with a weak D call TRBD1 (6 bases). The CDR3 sequence is 14 residues long. With 5 bases removed from V and 1 base from J, the gap between germline ends came to 11 bases. Germline lookup yields CDR1 SGHTA and CDR2 FQGNSA. CDR3 sequence reads: CASSPRTDNYGYTF. DNA for the CDR3: TGTGCCAGCAGCCCCCGGACAGATAACTATGGCTACACCTTC. Full variable domain (rest looked up from reference TRBV7-2 and TRBJ1-2): GAGVSQSPSNKVTEKGKDVELRCDPISGHTALYWYRQSLGQGLEFLIYFQGNSAPDKSGLPSDRFSAERTGGSVSTLTIQRTQQEDSAVYLCASSPRTDNYGYTFGSGTRLTVV.